Shown below are 17 T cell receptor beta chains from a single sample sequenced in a study of blood T cell repertoires in COVID-19. The method was immunoSEQ multiplex PCR; TCRdb's version includes in-frame clones alone and lacks a portion of them. The sample lists around 250,000 clones, roughly 85% occurring once. The specimen sequenced was peripheral blood. The receptors here all came from a man between 50 and 59 years old with active or convalescent COVID-19.

This clone was detected ten times or more. The V and J genes are TRBV7-8 and TRBJ1-1; D is unresolved. The germline V gene has CDR1 SGHVS and CDR2 FQNEAQ. The CDR3 contains 15 residues. Between the trimmed V and J ends, which lost 5 bases and 1 base, there was a span of 14 bases. The DNA of the CDR3 is TGTGCCAGCAGCCTCCAGCAGGAAGGGAACACTGAAGCTTTCTTT. Translated, it gives CASSLQQEGNTEAFF.

The chain has TRBV2 and TRBJ2-7; D perhaps matches TRBD2 (6 bases). CDR1 is SNHLY, CDR2 FYNNEI, per germline. The CDR3 has 13 residues. Trimming left V 11 bases short and J 6 bases short, with 20 bases between. The CDR3 sequence: CAGRARETLEQYF. The CDR3 DNA sequence: TGTGCCGGAAGGGCCCGGGAGACCCTCGAGCAGTACTTC.

The chain is built from TRBV5-5 and TRBJ1-2, with 7 nucleotides matching TRBD1. The CDR3 is made up of 14 amino acids. J gave up 2 bases and V 2 bases, and 3 bases lay outside the gene matches. Germline V CDR1 and CDR2: SGHKS, YYEKEE (reference sequence). The CDR3 coding sequence is TGTGCCAGCAGCTTCTTGGACAGGAACTATGGCTACACCTTC. Its protein is CASSFLDRNYGYTF. The complete variable domain, with remaining parts taken from reference TRBV5-5 and TRBJ1-2, reads DAGVTQSPTHLIKTRGQQVTLRCSPISGHKSVSWYQQVLGQGPQFIFQYYEKEERGRGNFPDRFSARQFPNYSSELNVNALLLGDSALYLCASSFLDRNYGYTFGSGTRLTVV.

This chain links TRBV30 with TRBJ1-1, with 10 positions matching TRBD1. V shed 3 bases, J shed 4 bases, and the junction held 2 bases outside the gene matches. CDR1 is GTSNPN, CDR2 SVGIG, per germline (reference sequence). This CDR3 comprises 13 residues. The CDR3 DNA reads as TGTGCCTGGAGCCGGACAGGGGGCACTGAAGCTTTCTTT. Translating it yields CAWSRTGGTEAFF.

The V and J genes are TRBV6-5 and TRBJ2-7, with a tentative D call TRBD1 (6 bases). Germline V gene sequence: CDR1 MNHEY, CDR2 SVGAGI. The CDR3 loop spans 13 amino acids. Trimming removed 4 bases at V and 4 bases at J, with 11 bases between. DNA of the CDR3: TGTGCCAGCAGTTGGGGACACCAATACGAGCAGTACTTC. Residues: CASSWGHQYEQYF.

Only a few counts were recorded for this clone. The V and J genes are TRBV6-5 and TRBJ1-2, with D unclear. CDR3 length: 13 amino acids. Germline V CDR1 and CDR2: MNHEY, SVGAGI. V was clipped by 8 bases and J by 2 bases, with 12 bases between them. CDR3 protein: CASGEASNYGYTF. The CDR3 region has the DNA TGTGCCAGCGGGGAGGCCAGCAACTATGGCTACACCTTC.

V usage is TRBV4-2 and J usage is TRBJ2-7, with TRBD2 matching 13 bases. From germline, CDR1 is LGHNA and CDR2 YNFKEQ. The V gene end was trimmed by 5 bases and the J gene end by 5 bases; junction bases not matched to a gene: 6. The CDR3 has 15 amino acids. The CDR3 coding sequence is TGTGCCAGCAGCTTCCGGACTAGCGGGAGCGACGAGCAGTACTTC. It specifies CASSFRTSGSDEQYF.

V is TRBV7-9 and J is TRBJ1-3, with no clear D. Trimming cost V 5 bases and J 4 bases, with 12 bases left between them. The germline gives CDR1 SEHNR, CDR2 FQNEAQ (reference sequence). This CDR3 is 14 amino acids long. The CDR3 DNA follows: TGTGCCAGCAGCCGGCTCCGGGAAGGAAACACCATATATTTT. Translation gives CASSRLREGNTIYF.

The chain has TRBV27 and TRBJ1-2, with TRBD1 matching 7 bases. Germline assignment: CDR1 MNHEY and CDR2 SMNVEV (reference sequence). This CDR3 spans 16 amino acids. Trimming cost V 5 bases and J 6 bases; bases outside gene matches: 15. The CDR3 loop reads CASSNGRRTGAHGYTF. DNA of the CDR3: TGTGCCAGCAGTAACGGCAGAAGGACAGGAGCCCATGGCTACACCTTC.

The chain joins TRBV30 to TRBJ2-5, with TRBD2 matching 13 bases. This CDR3 has 17 amino acids. V lost 2 bases to trimming and J lost 4 bases; unmatched junction nucleotides: 10. Germline V gene lookup returns CDR1 GTSNPN and CDR2 SVGIG (reference sequence). This chain's CDR3 is CAWSPPPRLAGGETQYF. The DNA of the CDR3 is TGTGCCTGGAGTCCACCCCCCCGACTAGCGGGAGGAGAGACCCAGTACTTC. Filled out from reference TRBV30 and TRBJ2-5, the complete variable domain reads SQTIHQWPATLVQPVGSPLSLECTVEGTSNPNLYWYRQAAGRGLQLLFYSVGIGQISSEVPQNLSASRPQDRQFILSSKKLLLSDSGFYLCAWSPPPRLAGGETQYFGPGTRLLVL.

The chain carries TRBV30 and TRBJ2-7; 8 bases fit TRBD1. The CDR3 sequence is 15 residues long. Germline CDR1 GTSNPN, CDR2 SVGIG (reference sequence). V shed 4 bases and J 4 bases; nucleotides not matched to a gene: 12. CDR3 DNA: TGTGCCTGGACCCGACCGGGGACAGGACTATACGAGCAGTACTTC. Translating it yields CAWTRPGTGLYEQYF.

J is TRBJ2-5 and V is TRBV19; D may be TRBD1 (5 bases). Per germline, CDR1 LNHDA and CDR2 SQIVND (reference sequence). The V end was cut by 1 base, the J end by 5 bases, with 11 bases between. This CDR3 spans 14 amino acids. The CDR3 bases are TGTGCCAGTAGTATAGGGCCAGGGAAGGAGACCCAGTACTTC. It translates to CASSIGPGKETQYF.

CDR3 residues: CASSGSGRNYNEQFF. The CDR3 coding sequence is TGCGCCAGCAGCGGTAGCGGGAGAAACTACAATGAGCAGTTCTTC. The gene calls are TRBV5-1 and TRBJ2-1, with 9 bases lining up with TRBD2. The CDR3 totals 15 residues. V lost 4 bases, J lost 3 bases, and 5 bases stayed unmatched. Germline lookup yields CDR1 SGHRS and CDR2 YFSETQ.

This clone occurred a few times. The rearrangement links TRBV5-4 to TRBJ2-7; D is possibly TRBD1 (6 bases). Trimming took 9 bases from V and 3 from J, leaving 16 bases between them. Per germline, CDR1 SGHNT and CDR2 YYREEE (reference sequence). The CDR3 loop spans 13 amino acids. The CDR3 coding sequence is TGTGCCACTGGGCCAGGGGCGGACTACGAGCAGTACTTC. It codes for CATGPGADYEQYF.

V and J are TRBV5-4 and TRBJ2-1; 7 bases are shared with TRBD2. There are 13 residues in the CDR3. The V gene's germline CDR1 is SGHNT and CDR2 YYREEE (reference sequence). V dropped 0 bases and J dropped 8; count of bases not matched to a gene: 2. The CDR3 protein is CASSLVGGDEQFF. The CDR3 nucleotides are TGTGCCAGCAGCTTGGTGGGGGGGGATGAGCAGTTCTTC.

The chain carries TRBV28 and TRBJ2-1; TRBD2 matches at 7 bases. The CDR3 sequence is 16 residues long. Trimming at V came to 4 bases and at J to 2 bases, leaving 8 bases not matched to a gene. Looked up from germline, CDR1 is MDHEN and CDR2 is SYDVKM. CDR3 bases: TGTGCCAGCAGTTCCAAGCGGGAATGGCCCTACAATGAGCAGTTCTTC. Translated: CASSSKREWPYNEQFF.

The chain couples TRBV7-3 to TRBJ2-7; D may be TRBD2 (5 bases). The CDR3 is 14 residues long. Trimming stripped 5 bases from V and 0 bases from J, with 11 bases between. Germline CDR1 SGHTA, CDR2 FQGTGA. CDR3 region: CASSPDRGSYEQYF. Here the CDR3 DNA reads TGTGCCAGCAGCCCCGATCGGGGCTCCTACGAGCAGTACTTC.